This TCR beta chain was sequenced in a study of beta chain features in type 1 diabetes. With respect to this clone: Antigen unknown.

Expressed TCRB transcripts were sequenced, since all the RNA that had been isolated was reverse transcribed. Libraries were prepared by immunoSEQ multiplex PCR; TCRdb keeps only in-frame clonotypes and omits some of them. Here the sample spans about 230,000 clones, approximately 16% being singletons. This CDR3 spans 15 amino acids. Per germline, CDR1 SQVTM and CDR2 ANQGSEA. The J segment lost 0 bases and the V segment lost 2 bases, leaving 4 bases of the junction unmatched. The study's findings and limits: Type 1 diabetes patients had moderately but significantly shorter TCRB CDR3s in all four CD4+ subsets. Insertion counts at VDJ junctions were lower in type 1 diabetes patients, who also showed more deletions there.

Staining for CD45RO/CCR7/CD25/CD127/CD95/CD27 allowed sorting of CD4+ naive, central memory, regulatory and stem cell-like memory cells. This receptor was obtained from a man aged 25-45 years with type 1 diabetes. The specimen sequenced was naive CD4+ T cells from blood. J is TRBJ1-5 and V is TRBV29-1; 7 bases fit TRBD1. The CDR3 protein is CSVERGGHSNQPQHF. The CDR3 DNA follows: TGCAGCGTTGAAAGAGGGGGCCATAGCAATCAGCCCCAGCATTTT.